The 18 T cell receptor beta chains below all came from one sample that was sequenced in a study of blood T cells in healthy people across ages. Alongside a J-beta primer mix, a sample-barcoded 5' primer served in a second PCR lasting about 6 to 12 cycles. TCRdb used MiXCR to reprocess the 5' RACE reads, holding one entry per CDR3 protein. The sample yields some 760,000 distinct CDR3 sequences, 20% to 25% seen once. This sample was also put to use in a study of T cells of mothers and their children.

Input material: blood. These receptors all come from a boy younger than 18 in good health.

As DNA, the CDR3 is TGTGCCAGCATGGTTAGCGGGAAGTACCAAGAGACCCAGTACTTC. The encoded protein is CASMVSGKYQETQYF. The V gene is TRBV28, the J gene TRBJ2-5, with 8 positions matching TRBD2. The germline gives CDR1 MDHEN, CDR2 SYDVKM. Trimming cost V 7 bases and J 0 bases; bases outside gene matches: 7. CDR3 length equals 15 residues.

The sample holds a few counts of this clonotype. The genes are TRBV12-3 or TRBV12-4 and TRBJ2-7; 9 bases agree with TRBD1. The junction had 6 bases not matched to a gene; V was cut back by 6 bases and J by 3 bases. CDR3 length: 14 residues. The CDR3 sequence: CASRGSGQGYEQYF. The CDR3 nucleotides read TGTGCCAGCAGGGGATCGGGACAGGGCTACGAGCAGTACTTC.

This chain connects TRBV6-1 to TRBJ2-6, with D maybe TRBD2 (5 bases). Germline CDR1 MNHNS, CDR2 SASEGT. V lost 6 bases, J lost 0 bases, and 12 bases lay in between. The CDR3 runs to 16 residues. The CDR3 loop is CASSTGSLSGANVLTF. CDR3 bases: TGTGCCAGCAGCACGGGATCCCTCTCTGGGGCCAACGTCCTGACTTTC.

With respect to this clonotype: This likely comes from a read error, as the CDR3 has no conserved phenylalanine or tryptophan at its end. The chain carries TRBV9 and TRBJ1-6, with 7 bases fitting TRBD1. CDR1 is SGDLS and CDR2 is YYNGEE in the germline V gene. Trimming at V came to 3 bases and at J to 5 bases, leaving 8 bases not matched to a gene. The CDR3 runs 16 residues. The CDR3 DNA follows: TGTGCCAGCAGCGCCCAGACAGGGCTTCATAATTCACCCCTCCACCTT. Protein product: CASSAQTGLHNSPLHL.

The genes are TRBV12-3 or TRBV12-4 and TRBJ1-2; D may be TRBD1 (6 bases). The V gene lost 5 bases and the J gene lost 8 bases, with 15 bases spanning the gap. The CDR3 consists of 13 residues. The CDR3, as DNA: TGTGCCAGCAGTCCGTTGACAGGATTGGGCTACACCTTC. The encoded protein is CASSPLTGLGYTF.

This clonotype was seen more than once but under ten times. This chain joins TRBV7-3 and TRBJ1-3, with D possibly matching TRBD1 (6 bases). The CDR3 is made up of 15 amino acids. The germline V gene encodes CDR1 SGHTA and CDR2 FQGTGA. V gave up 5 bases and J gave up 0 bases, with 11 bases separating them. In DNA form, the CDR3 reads TGTGCCAGCAGCATCGAGGGGGACTCTGGAAACACCATATATTTT. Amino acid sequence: CASSIEGDSGNTIYF.

As DNA, the CDR3 is TGCGCCAGCAGCTTGGACGTCAGCTATCGAAACACCATATATTTT. This gives the protein CASSLDVSYRNTIYF. The chain combines TRBV5-1 with TRBJ1-3; D call uncertain. CDR1 and CDR2 from the germline V gene are SGHRS and YFSETQ. The length of the CDR3 is 15 residues. V lost 0 bases and J lost 5, with 12 bases in between.

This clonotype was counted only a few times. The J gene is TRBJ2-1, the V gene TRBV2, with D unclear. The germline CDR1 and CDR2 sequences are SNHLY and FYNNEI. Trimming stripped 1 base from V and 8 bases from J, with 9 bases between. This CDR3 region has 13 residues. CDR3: CASSEDSWYEQFF. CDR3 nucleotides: TGTGCCAGCAGTGAAGATAGTTGGTATGAGCAGTTCTTC.

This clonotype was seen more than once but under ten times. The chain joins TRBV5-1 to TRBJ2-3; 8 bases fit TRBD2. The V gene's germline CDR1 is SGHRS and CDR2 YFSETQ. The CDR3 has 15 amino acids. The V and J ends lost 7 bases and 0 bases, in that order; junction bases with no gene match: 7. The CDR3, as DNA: TGCGCCAGCTTATCTAGCGGGTCTAGCACAGATACGCAGTATTTT. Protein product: CASLSSGSSTDTQYF.

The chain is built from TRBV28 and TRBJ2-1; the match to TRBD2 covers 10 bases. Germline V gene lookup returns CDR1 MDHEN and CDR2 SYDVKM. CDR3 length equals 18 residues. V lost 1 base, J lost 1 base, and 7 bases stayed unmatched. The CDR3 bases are TGTGCCAGCAGTTTATCGCTCCGTAGCGGGAGGTCCTACAATGAGCAGTTCTTC. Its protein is CASSLSLRSGRSYNEQFF. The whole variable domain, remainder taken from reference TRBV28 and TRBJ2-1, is DVKVTQSSRYLVKRTGEKVFLECVQDMDHENMFWYRQDPGLGLRLIYFSYDVKMKEKGDIPEGYSVSREKKERFSLILESASTNQTSMYLCASSLSLRSGRSYNEQFFGPGTRLTVL.

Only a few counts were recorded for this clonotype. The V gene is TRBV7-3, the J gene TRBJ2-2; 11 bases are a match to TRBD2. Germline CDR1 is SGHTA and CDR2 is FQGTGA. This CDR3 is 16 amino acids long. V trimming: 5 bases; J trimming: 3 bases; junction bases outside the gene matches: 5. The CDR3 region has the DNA TGTGCCAGCAGCAAACTAGCGGGAGTCCACACCGGGGAGCTGTTTTTT. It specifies CASSKLAGVHTGELFF.

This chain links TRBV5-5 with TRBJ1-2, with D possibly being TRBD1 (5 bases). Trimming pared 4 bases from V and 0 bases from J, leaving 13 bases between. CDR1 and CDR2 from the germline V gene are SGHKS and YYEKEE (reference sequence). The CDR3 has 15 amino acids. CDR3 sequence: CASSLGPTANYGYTF. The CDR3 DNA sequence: TGTGCCAGCAGCCTGGGACCGACAGCTAACTATGGCTACACCTTC. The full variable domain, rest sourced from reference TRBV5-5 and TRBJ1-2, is DAGVTQSPTHLIKTRGQQVTLRCSPISGHKSVSWYQQVLGQGPQFIFQYYEKEERGRGNFPDRFSARQFPNYSSELNVNALLLGDSALYLCASSLGPTANYGYTFGSGTRLTVV.

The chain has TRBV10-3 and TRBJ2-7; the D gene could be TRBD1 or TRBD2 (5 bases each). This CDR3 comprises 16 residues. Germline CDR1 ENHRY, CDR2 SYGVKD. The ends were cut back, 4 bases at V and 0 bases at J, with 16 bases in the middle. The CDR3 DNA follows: TGTGCCATCAGTGGGGGGATTGGCCTGAGCTCCTACGAGCAGTACTTC. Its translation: CAISGGIGLSSYEQYF.

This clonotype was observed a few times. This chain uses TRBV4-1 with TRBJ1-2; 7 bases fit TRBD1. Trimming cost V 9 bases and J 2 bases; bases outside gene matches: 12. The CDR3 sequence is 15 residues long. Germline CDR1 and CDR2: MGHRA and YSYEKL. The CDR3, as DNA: TGCGCCAGTAGCTATACGACAGGGTCGAACTATGGCTACACCTTC. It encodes CASSYTTGSNYGYTF.

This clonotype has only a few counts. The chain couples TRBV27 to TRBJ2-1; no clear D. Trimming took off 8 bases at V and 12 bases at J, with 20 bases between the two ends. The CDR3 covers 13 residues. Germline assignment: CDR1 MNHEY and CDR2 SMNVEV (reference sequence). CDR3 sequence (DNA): TGTGCCAGCGGGTTTTCAGTAGGTTTTGGGCAGTTCTTC. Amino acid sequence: CASGFSVGFGQFF.

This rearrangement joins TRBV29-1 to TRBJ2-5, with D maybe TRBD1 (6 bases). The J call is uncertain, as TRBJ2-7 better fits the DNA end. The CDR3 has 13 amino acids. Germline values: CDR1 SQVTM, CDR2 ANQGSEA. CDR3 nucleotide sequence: TGCAGCGTACAGGGAAGGGCTACCTACGAGCAGTACTTC. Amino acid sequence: CSVQGRATYEQYF.

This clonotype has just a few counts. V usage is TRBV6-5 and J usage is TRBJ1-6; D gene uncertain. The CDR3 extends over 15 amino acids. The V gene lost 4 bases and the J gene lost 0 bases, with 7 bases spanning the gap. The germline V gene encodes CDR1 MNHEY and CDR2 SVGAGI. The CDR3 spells CASSFKGSYNSPLHF. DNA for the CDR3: TGTGCCAGCAGTTTCAAGGGCTCCTATAATTCACCCCTCCACTTT.

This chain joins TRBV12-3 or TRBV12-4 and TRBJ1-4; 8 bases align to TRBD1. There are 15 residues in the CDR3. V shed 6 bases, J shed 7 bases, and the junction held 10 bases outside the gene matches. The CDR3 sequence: CASSPRTGWGEKLFF. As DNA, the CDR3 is TGTGCCAGCAGCCCCAGGACAGGGTGGGGTGAAAAACTGTTTTTT.